A single sample is the source of the 22 T cell receptor beta chains below, sequenced in a study of blood T cell repertoires in COVID-19. The method was immunoSEQ multiplex PCR; TCRdb's version includes in-frame clones alone and lacks a portion of them. Of under 250,000 clones in the sample, over 75% are singletons; the top ten hold approximately 2%. The sample consisted of peripheral blood. The receptors stem from a man aged 25 to 40 who had recovered from COVID-19.

The chain joins TRBV29-1 to TRBJ1-1, with 8 bases matching TRBD1. The junction had 5 bases not matched to a gene; V was cut back by 3 bases and J by 5 bases. The germline CDR1 and CDR2 sequences are SQVTM and ANQGSEA. The length of the CDR3 is 13 residues. CDR3: CSVETGEWTEAFF. CDR3 nucleotide sequence: TGCAGCGTTGAGACAGGGGAATGGACTGAAGCTTTCTTT.

The chain employs TRBV10-3 and TRBJ2-1, with a possible D match to TRBD2 (6 bases). Trimming pared 2 bases from V and 0 bases from J, leaving 8 bases between. This CDR3 is 15 amino acids long. Germline CDR1 is ENHRY and CDR2 is SYGVKD. CDR3 loop: CAISERDSSYNEQFF. The CDR3 region has the DNA TGTGCCATCAGTGAGAGGGACTCCTCCTACAATGAGCAGTTCTTC.

The chain has TRBV2 and TRBJ1-1, with D perhaps TRBD1 (5 bases). The CDR3 has 13 amino acids. Trimming removed 6 bases at V and 1 base at J, with 9 bases between. Germline values: CDR1 SNHLY, CDR2 FYNNEI. The CDR3 sequence is CASSDTGNTEAFF. The CDR3 coding sequence is TGTGCCAGCAGCGATACAGGGAACACTGAAGCTTTCTTT.

The chain has TRBV14 and TRBJ2-2, with D possibly TRBD1 on 5 matching bases. Germline V lookup: CDR1 SGHDN, CDR2 FVKESK. Trimming stripped 4 bases from V and 4 bases from J, with 7 bases between. This CDR3 contains 13 residues. Here the CDR3 reads CASSPQGTGELFF. For the CDR3, the DNA is TGTGCCAGCAGCCCTCAGGGCACCGGGGAGCTGTTTTTT.

V usage is TRBV27 and J usage is TRBJ1-4, with 11 positions matching TRBD1. The CDR3 loop spans 15 amino acids. The junction had 6 bases not matched to a gene; V was cut back by 4 bases and J by 8 bases. The V gene's germline CDR1 is MNHEY and CDR2 SMNVEV (reference sequence). The CDR3 DNA sequence: TGTGCCAGCAGTTCTCCGGGACAGGGGGAAGAAAAACTGTTTTTT. Translated: CASSSPGQGEEKLFF. The variable domain in full, completed from reference TRBV27 and TRBJ1-4, reads EAQVTQNPRYLITVTGKKLTVTCSQNMNHEYMSWYRQDPGLGLRQIYYSMNVEVTDKGDVPEGYKVSRKEKRNFPLILESPSPNQTSLYFCASSSPGQGEEKLFFGSGTQLSVL.

The rearrangement joins TRBV10-3 to TRBJ1-6; maybe TRBD1 (5 bases). Germline V lookup: CDR1 ENHRY, CDR2 SYGVKD. V was trimmed by 6 bases and J by 0 bases, leaving 6 bases between them. The CDR3 is 14 amino acids. CDR3 region: CAISQGSYNSPLHF. CDR3 DNA: TGTGCCATCAGCCAGGGCTCCTATAATTCACCCCTCCACTTT.

The gene calls are TRBV5-1 and TRBJ1-6; the D is unclear. The V and J ends lost 0 bases and 0 bases respectively, with 7 bases between them. This CDR3 contains 16 residues. CDR1 and CDR2 from the germline V gene are SGHRS and YFSETQ. The DNA of the CDR3 is TGCGCCAGCAGCTTGGAACCCAGCTCCTATAATTCACCCCTCCACTTT. Its translation is CASSLEPSSYNSPLHF.

The chain has TRBV6-5 and TRBJ1-2, with 8 bases that match TRBD1. Germline CDR1 MNHEY, CDR2 SVGAGI. The CDR3 contains 13 residues. Trimming took 9 bases from V and 5 from J; bases not matched to a gene: 8. The DNA of the CDR3 is TGTGCCAGTTCGGACAGGGAACATTATGGCTACACCTTC. Its translation is CASSDREHYGYTF.

The gene calls are TRBV5-1 and TRBJ1-2; D not certain. Germline V gene data show CDR1 as SGHRS and CDR2 as YFSETQ. The CDR3 contains 13 residues. Trimming removed 0 bases from V and 5 bases from J, with 8 bases in between. The CDR3 DNA reads as TGCGCCAGCAGCTTGGGGCAGACTTATGGCTACACCTTC. This translates into CASSLGQTYGYTF.

J is TRBJ1-5 and V is TRBV19; 9 bases are shared with TRBD1. CDR3 length: 15 amino acids. Germline V gives CDR1 LNHDA, CDR2 SQIVND (reference sequence). V shed 5 bases, J shed 1 base, and the junction held 3 bases outside the gene matches. This chain's CDR3 is CASSRDRVSNQPQHF. In DNA form, the CDR3 reads TGTGCCAGTAGTCGGGACAGGGTGAGCAATCAGCCCCAGCATTTT.

This chain links TRBV18 with TRBJ2-6; 8 positions match TRBD1. Trimming removed 8 bases from V and 0 bases from J; junction bases left unmatched: 6. The CDR3 extends over 16 amino acids. Germline values: CDR1 KGHSH, CDR2 LQKENI. Here the CDR3 DNA reads TGTGCCAGCCCAGGGGGCCAAAGCTCTGGGGCCAACGTCCTGACTTTC. It specifies CASPGGQSSGANVLTF. Supplemented by reference TRBV18 and TRBJ2-6, the full variable domain reads NAGVMQNPRHLVRRRGQEARLRCSPMKGHSHVYWYRQLPEEGLKFMVYLQKENIIDESGMPKERFSAEFPKEGPSILRIQQVVRGDSAAYFCASPGGQSSGANVLTFGAGSRLTVL.

The genes are TRBV5-6 and TRBJ1-6; TRBD1 matches at 7 bases. Germline V CDR1 and CDR2: SGHDT, YYEEEE. The CDR3 covers 13 residues. The trim removed 2 bases at V and 9 bases at J, leaving 2 bases unmatched. The CDR3 loop reads CASSFRDSSPLHF. CDR3 DNA sequence: TGTGCCAGCAGCTTCCGGGACAGTTCACCCCTCCACTTT.

In this sample, this clone turned up once. The chain is built from TRBV2 and TRBJ1-3; D ambiguous. This CDR3 contains 16 residues. The germline gives CDR1 SNHLY, CDR2 FYNNEI. Deletions cut 6 bases from V and 9 bases from J, with 24 bases between. CDR3 loop: CASRVPRVTPGGTIYF. CDR3 nucleotide sequence: TGTGCCAGCAGGGTCCCCCGGGTCACCCCTGGTGGCACCATATATTTT.

CDR3: CASSIRGRGGPLDTQYF. CDR3 sequence (DNA): TGTGCCAGTAGTATCAGGGGCCGCGGGGGACCCCTGGATACGCAGTATTTT. This rearrangement joins TRBV19 to TRBJ2-3; tentative D call: TRBD2 (7 bases). This CDR3 region has 17 residues. Germline-derived CDR1 and CDR2 are LNHDA and SQIVND (reference sequence). Trimming took off 3 bases at V and 6 bases at J, with 22 bases between the two ends.

This chain uses TRBV25-1 with TRBJ1-1; D may be TRBD1 (6 bases). In germline, CDR1 is MGHDK, CDR2 SYGVNS. The CDR3 contains 16 residues. The V end was cut by 2 bases, the J end by 2 bases, with 15 bases between. The CDR3 region is CASSETQGYGNTEAFF. CDR3 in DNA: TGTGCCAGCAGTGAAACACAGGGATACGGAAACACTGAAGCTTTCTTT.

The chain is built from TRBV29-1 and TRBJ2-1; 7 nucleotides align to TRBD2. CDR3 length: 15 residues. V lost 4 bases, J lost 7 bases, and 13 bases stayed unmatched. Germline CDR1 is SQVTM and CDR2 is ANQGSEA. CDR3 nucleotides: TGCAGCGTTGGCCGGTCACTAGCGACGACTAATGAGCAGTTCTTC. Translated: CSVGRSLATTNEQFF.

V is TRBV2 and J is TRBJ2-3, with D possibly TRBD2 on 5 matching bases. The germline V gene encodes CDR1 SNHLY and CDR2 FYNNEI. Trimming cost V 6 bases and J 0 bases, with 13 bases left between them. The CDR3 sequence is 15 residues long. The CDR3 spells CASSRTAASTDTQYF. For the CDR3, the DNA is TGTGCCAGCAGCCGGACTGCTGCTAGCACAGATACGCAGTATTTT.

The chain carries TRBV7-2 and TRBJ2-2, with TRBD1 matching over 7 bases. Germline V gene lookup returns CDR1 SGHTA and CDR2 FQGNSA. V was pared by 6 bases and J by 2 bases, with 3 bases of the junction left unmatched. The CDR3 consists of 14 residues. CDR3 bases: TGTGCCAGCAGAGGGGGCGCAAACACCGGGGAGCTGTTTTTT. It encodes CASRGGANTGELFF.

The rearrangement links TRBV12-3 or TRBV12-4 to TRBJ2-3; D uncertain. The germline V and J ends were trimmed by 3 bases and 11 bases, with 15 bases remaining between them. The CDR3 consists of 13 residues. In DNA, the CDR3 is TGTGCCAGCAGTTTTCTCGTAGCCCAGTTGCAGTATTTT. Translated, it gives CASSFLVAQLQYF.

The chain is built from TRBV4-1 and TRBJ1-1, with D uncertain. The CDR3 is 16 residues long. The germline CDR1 and CDR2 sequences are MGHRA and YSYEKL. Trimming cost V 1 base and J 1 base, with 13 bases left between them. The CDR3 here is CASSQGIGRSNTEAFF. Here the CDR3 DNA reads TGCGCCAGCAGCCAAGGAATAGGGAGGTCGAACACTGAAGCTTTCTTT.

This chain joins TRBV29-1 and TRBJ2-3, with 11 bases that match TRBD2. Germline CDR1 reads SQVTM; CDR2 reads ANQGSEA. The CDR3 is made up of 17 amino acids. After removal of 3 bases from V and 1 base from J, the junction contained 9 bases not matched to a gene. CDR3 sequence: CSVEGSGGAGGTDTQYF. In DNA, the CDR3 is TGCAGCGTTGAGGGTAGCGGGGGGGCCGGTGGCACAGATACGCAGTATTTT.

J is TRBJ2-1 and V is TRBV7-9; 12 nucleotides line up with TRBD1. V was pared by 1 base and J by 2 bases, with 9 bases of the junction left unmatched. This CDR3 comprises 19 residues. The germline CDR1 and CDR2 sequences are SEHNR and FQNEAQ (reference sequence). CDR3 bases: TGTGCCAGCAGCTTAGGCGGGACAGGGGGCGCATTTGCCTACAATGAGCAGTTCTTC. Translated, it gives CASSLGGTGGAFAYNEQFF.